Shown below are 9 T cell receptor beta chains from a single sample sequenced in a study of metastatic and nonmetastatic thyroid tumors. Patients had received no treatment of any kind before thyroid surgery. TCRdb re-called clones via MiXCR from the PCR reads. In the table there are about 19,000 clones, about a quarter of which are singletons. Material: blood. These receptors all stem from a male donor with papillary thyroid cancer or a benign thyroid nodule (not recorded which). Some clones in this sample may be carry-over from other donors' samples.

The V call is TRBV20-1, the J call TRBJ2-2, with 11 bases aligning to TRBD1. The CDR3 totals 16 residues. V shed 0 bases, J shed 3 bases, and the junction held 3 bases outside the gene matches. Germline CDR1 DFQATT, CDR2 SNEGSKA (reference sequence). The CDR3 loop reads CSAREPGQGDTGELFF. For the CDR3, the DNA is TGCAGTGCTAGAGAACCGGGACAGGGGGACACCGGGGAGCTGTTTTTT.

The chain is built from TRBV5-1 and TRBJ1-3; a weak D match, TRBD1 (5 bases). The germline CDR1 and CDR2 sequences are SGHRS and YFSETQ. The V end lost 4 bases, the J end lost 0 bases, and 14 bases lay between the germline ends. The CDR3 consists of 16 residues. The CDR3 region is CASSTGAARSGNTIYF. CDR3 in DNA: TGCGCCAGCAGCACTGGGGCAGCCCGCTCTGGAAACACCATATATTTT.

This clone is classed as medium-sized. This sequence joins TRBV11-2 and TRBJ2-3, with unresolved D. Per the germline V gene, CDR1 is SGHAT and CDR2 is FQNNGV. The CDR3 contains 16 residues. The V and J ends lost 1 base and 1 base respectively, with 12 bases between them. The CDR3 protein is CASSLGATSRTDTQYF. In DNA form, the CDR3 reads TGTGCCAGCAGCTTAGGTGCCACCAGTCGCACAGATACGCAGTATTTT.

In this sample, this clone turned up many times. The chain joins TRBV18 to TRBJ2-4, with 7 bases identical to TRBD2. The junction had 8 bases not matched to a gene; V was cut back by 3 bases and J by 6 bases. The germline gives CDR1 KGHSH, CDR2 LQKENI. The CDR3 sequence is 15 residues long. The DNA of the CDR3 is TGTGCCAGCTCACCGAGCCGGGAGGTGAGAAACATTCAGTACTTC. Encoded protein: CASSPSREVRNIQYF.

This clone was seen only a few times. The chain employs TRBV6-5 and TRBJ2-2; D unclear. The CDR3 extends over 14 amino acids. V lost 7 bases and J lost 4, with 13 bases in between. Germline CDR1 MNHEY, CDR2 SVGAGI. CDR3 DNA sequence: TGTGCCAGCAATTGGGTTACGAGCACCGGGGAGCTGTTTTTT. Translated, it gives CASNWVTSTGELFF.

The rearrangement links TRBV6-1 to TRBJ1-6, with 9 bases aligning to TRBD1. CDR3 length equals 14 residues. Per germline, CDR1 MNHNS and CDR2 SASEGT. V lost 4 bases to trimming and J lost 10 bases; unmatched junction nucleotides: 5. The CDR3: CASSGDRVGSPLHF. CDR3 in DNA: TGTGCCAGCAGTGGGGACAGGGTAGGCTCACCCCTCCACTTT.

This clone was seen a handful of times. This chain joins TRBV27 and TRBJ1-1; D is unresolved. In germline, CDR1 is MNHEY, CDR2 SMNVEV (reference sequence). The length of the CDR3 is 13 residues. V was pared by 0 bases and J by 10 bases, with 12 bases between. Here the CDR3 reads CASSLSPHSRAFF. As DNA, the CDR3 is TGTGCCAGCAGTTTATCTCCCCATAGTCGAGCTTTCTTT.

This clone was counted at least ten times. For the CDR3, the DNA is TGTGCCAGCAGCCAACCGGCATGGGCGAACACTGAAGCTTTCTTT. Its translation: CASSQPAWANTEAFF. The rearrangement uses TRBV3-1 and TRBJ1-1; D is unresolved. Per germline, CDR1 LGHDT and CDR2 YNNKEL (reference sequence). The CDR3 consists of 15 residues. The V end was cut by 2 bases, the J end by 1 base, with 11 bases between. Full variable domain (outside the CDR3, taken from reference TRBV3-1 and TRBJ1-1): DTAVSQTPKYLVTQMGNDKSIKCEQNLGHDTMYWYKQDSKKFLKIMFSYNNKELIINETVPNRFSPKSPDKAHLNLHINSLELGDSAVYFCASSQPAWANTEAFFGQGTRLTVV.

This clone was recorded at least ten times. The chain links TRBV9 to TRBJ1-4; D might be TRBD1 (5 bases). Germline V CDR1 and CDR2: SGDLS, YYNGEE. V was shortened by 0 bases and J by 1 base, with 10 bases between the two germline ends. The CDR3 spans 16 residues. The CDR3 loop is CASSVATGGTNEKLFF. In DNA, the CDR3 is TGTGCCAGCAGCGTAGCGACGGGGGGAACTAATGAAAAACTGTTTTTT.